The 17 T cell receptor beta chains below come from one sample, sequenced in a study of T-cell memory formation after mild COVID-19. TCRdb ran MiXCR on the 5' RACE reads and lists one entry per CDR3 protein. The repertoire holds fewer than 50,000 distinct CDR3 sequences, with around 6.6% as singletons. Input material: PBMCs or a T cell subset sorted from them (not recorded which). Every receptor here comes from an adult who had mild COVID-19 (a few samples of this study predate the infection). Cell type and time point are not known.

This rearrangement joins TRBV6-5 to TRBJ1-2, with D unclear. The ends were cut back, 9 bases at V and 0 bases at J, with 5 bases in the middle. Looked up from germline, CDR1 is MNHEY and CDR2 is SVGAGI. The CDR3 sequence is 11 residues long. The CDR3 DNA reads TGTGCCAGTCAGTCTAACTATGGCTACACCTTC. This translates into CASQSNYGYTF.

This clonotype was picked up many times. The chain carries TRBV2 and TRBJ2-3; D unclear. In germline, CDR1 is SNHLY, CDR2 FYNNEI. The CDR3 length is 14 residues. V was cut by 0 bases and J by 2 bases, with 6 bases left in between. The CDR3 coding sequence is TGTGCCAGCAGTGAAGCCCTATTCACAGATACGCAGTATTTT. Translating gives CASSEALFTDTQYF. The entire variable domain, with the rest obtained from reference TRBV2 and TRBJ2-3, is as follows: EPEVTQTPSHQVTQMGQEVILRCVPISNHLYFYWYRQILGQKVEFLVSFYNNEISEKSEIFDDQFSVERPDGSNFTLKIRSTKLEDSAMYFCASSEALFTDTQYFGPGTRLTVL.

V and J are TRBV7-6 and TRBJ1-1, with D unresolved. V lost 2 bases and J lost 2, with 6 bases in between. Germline V gives CDR1 SGHVS, CDR2 FNYEAQ. The CDR3 loop spans 13 amino acids. CDR3 loop: CASSLQYNTEAFF. Here the CDR3 DNA reads TGTGCCAGCAGCTTACAGTACAACACTGAAGCTTTCTTT.

The chain couples TRBV9 to TRBJ1-1; the D is unclear. Germline lookup yields CDR1 SGDLS and CDR2 YYNGEE. Trimming stripped 0 bases from V and 4 bases from J, with 7 bases between. CDR3 length: 13 amino acids. The CDR3: CASSVGTGTEAFF. The CDR3 nucleotides are TGTGCCAGCAGCGTAGGGACGGGCACTGAAGCTTTCTTT.

The gene calls are TRBV2 and TRBJ1-2; 7 positions match TRBD1. In germline, CDR1 is SNHLY, CDR2 FYNNEI. Trimming took 6 bases from V and 4 from J; bases not matched to a gene: 8. The CDR3 totals 14 residues. CDR3: CASRTIDRAYGYTF. CDR3 DNA sequence: TGTGCCAGCAGGACGATCGACAGGGCCTATGGCTACACCTTC. The whole variable domain, remainder taken from reference TRBV2 and TRBJ1-2, is EPEVTQTPSHQVTQMGQEVILRCVPISNHLYFYWYRQILGQKVEFLVSFYNNEISEKSEIFDDQFSVERPDGSNFTLKIRSTKLEDSAMYFCASRTIDRAYGYTFGSGTRLTVV.

This clonotype was counted a few times. The rearrangement joins TRBV7-9 to TRBJ1-4; a possible D gene is TRBD1 (6 bases). Germline V gene lookup returns CDR1 SEHNR and CDR2 FQNEAQ (reference sequence). The CDR3 is 13 residues long. V lost 8 bases and J lost 7, with 14 bases in between. CDR3: CASRRGASEKLFF. The CDR3 DNA sequence: TGTGCCAGCCGGAGGGGGGCAAGTGAAAAACTGTTTTTT.

The sample holds a few counts of this clonotype. V usage is TRBV7-9 and J usage is TRBJ2-1; D remains unclear. The V gene's germline CDR1 is SEHNR and CDR2 FQNEAQ (reference sequence). CDR3 size: 12 residues. Trimming took 5 bases from V and 10 from J, leaving 12 bases between them. The CDR3 sequence: CASSLLGAEQFF. The CDR3 DNA is TGTGCCAGCAGCCTCCTAGGAGCCGAGCAGTTCTTC.

This clonotype has a count of ten or more. In DNA, the CDR3 is TGTGCCAGCAGCCTCATTGGGCCCGGAGGGGAAGCTTTCTTT. The encoded protein is CASSLIGPGGEAFF. The V gene is TRBV4-2, the J gene TRBJ1-1; D not certain. CDR1 and CDR2 (germline): LGHNA, YNFKEQ. CDR3 size: 14 residues. Trimming stripped 4 bases from V and 8 bases from J, with 17 bases between.

DNA for the CDR3: TGTGCCAGCAGTTTGGCCACGGGACAGCACAATGAGCAGTTCTTC. It codes for CASSLATGQHNEQFF. V usage is TRBV12-3 or TRBV12-4 and J usage is TRBJ2-1; TRBD1 matches 7 bases. Trimming removed 3 bases from V and 5 bases from J; junction bases left unmatched: 7. This CDR3 is 15 amino acids long.

The chain couples TRBV20-1 to TRBJ1-2; D uncertain. The V end was cut by 3 bases, the J end by 4 bases, with 9 bases between. This CDR3 has 12 residues. Germline V lookup: CDR1 DFQATT, CDR2 SNEGSKA (reference sequence). CDR3 protein: CSASNRGYGYTF. CDR3 DNA sequence: TGCAGTGCTAGTAACCGGGGCTATGGCTACACCTTC.

This clonotype occurred many times. This chain links TRBV28 with TRBJ1-2; no clear D. CDR1 MDHEN and CDR2 SYDVKM come from the germline V gene. This CDR3 contains 16 residues. V lost 3 bases to trimming and J lost 5 bases, with 19 bases between them. Here the CDR3 reads CASSFRWRGATYGYTF. The CDR3, as DNA: TGTGCCAGCAGTTTTAGATGGCGCGGCGCTACATATGGCTACACCTTC.

This clonotype came up a few times. V gene TRBV6-1 combines with J gene TRBJ2-7; 11 bases match TRBD2. The V gene end was trimmed by 9 bases and the J gene end by 7 bases; junction bases not matched to a gene: 20. Per germline, CDR1 MNHNS and CDR2 SASEGT. The CDR3 has 17 amino acids. CDR3 bases: TGTGCCAGTCGAAAGGGGAAGACTAGCGGGGCAGTCCTGGAGCAGTACTTC. The encoded protein is CASRKGKTSGAVLEQYF.

This clonotype occurred many times. V gene TRBV7-9 combines with J gene TRBJ2-1; weak D call: TRBD2 (5 bases). The V and J ends lost 5 bases and 0 bases respectively, with 17 bases between them. Germline V CDR1 and CDR2: SEHNR, FQNEAQ (reference sequence). The CDR3 totals 17 residues. The CDR3 DNA is TGTGCCAGCAGCCCAGACTCGGGGAGAAACTCCTACAATGAGCAGTTCTTC. Translating it yields CASSPDSGRNSYNEQFF.

This clonotype appeared many times. The chain combines TRBV5-6 with TRBJ2-5; the match to TRBD2 covers 12 bases. With 5 bases clipped from V and 5 bases from J, the junction kept 4 bases outside the gene matches. The germline gives CDR1 SGHDT, CDR2 YYEEEE. The CDR3 is made up of 14 amino acids. As DNA, the CDR3 is TGTGCCAGCAGGACGCTAGCGGGAGGGGAGACCCAGTACTTC. This gives the protein CASRTLAGGETQYF.

This clonotype was observed a few times. This chain joins TRBV9 and TRBJ2-1; the match to TRBD2 covers 13 bases. V lost 1 base and J lost 1; bases outside the gene matches: 5. This CDR3 contains 18 residues. Germline V CDR1 and CDR2: SGDLS, YYNGEE. CDR3 region: CASSVTSGGGFSYNEQFF. The CDR3 coding sequence is TGTGCCAGCAGCGTAACTAGCGGGGGGGGATTTTCCTACAATGAGCAGTTCTTC.

V usage is TRBV18 and J usage is TRBJ2-3; TRBD2 aligns across 9 bases. Germline V gives CDR1 KGHSH, CDR2 LQKENI. There are 15 residues in the CDR3. The V and J ends lost 0 bases and 4 bases, in that order; junction bases with no gene match: 2. In nucleotides, the CDR3 is TGTGCCAGCTCACCACCTGGCGGGAGGGCAGATACGCAGTATTTT. The encoded protein is CASSPPGGRADTQYF.

The table lists this clonotype with many counts. V and J are TRBV12-3 or TRBV12-4 and TRBJ1-2, with TRBD1 as a possible D gene (6 bases). The CDR3 extends over 13 amino acids. Trimming left V 3 bases short and J 4 bases short, with 9 bases between. CDR3 sequence (DNA): TGTGCCAGCAGTTTCGGACAGATCTATGGCTACACCTTC. Translating gives CASSFGQIYGYTF.